The present T cell receptor (beta chain) was sequenced within a study of blood T cell repertoires in COVID-19. Overall study: Researchers got acute and convalescent COVID-19 samples from the United States, Italy and Spain. Sample material is recorded as cDNA or gDNA derived from T cells, B-cell-depleted T cells, or PBMCs.

Original processing notes: Counts of nucleated cells, estimated from reference gene primer amplification, were obtained. The repertoire was sequenced with immunoSEQ multiplex PCR; TCRdb's copy has only in-frame clones and lacks some. That table supplies the V and J calls and clone size; D and trimming were determined from the DNA. The table lists approximately 110,000 clones, roughly 83% of them singletons. The CDR3 extends over 15 amino acids. V lost 3 bases, J lost 4 bases, and 13 bases lay in between. CDR1 and CDR2 from the germline V gene are SGHRS and YFSETQ. The rearrangement joins TRBV5-1 to TRBJ2-2; D may be TRBD1 (6 bases). Sequencing was performed on peripheral blood. The clonotype originates from a woman aged 70-85 years with acute or convalescent COVID-19. In DNA, the CDR3 is TGCGCCAGCAGCTCCGTAACAGGGAGCACCGGGGAGCTGTTTTTT. It is translated as CASSSVTGSTGELFF.